Included here is one T cell receptor beta chain sequence, with context. Its cognate antigen is unknown. These data come from a study of cytomegalovirus exposure and HLA in healthy donors. About the study: A previous analysis identified around 120 million unique TCR beta sequences derived from about 180 million T cells. Early release data held 80 million to 100 million unique TCRs from HLA-typed donors. Study-level findings and limits: Apart from CMV serostatus, no immune exposure information was available.

The study ran its PCR with 60 Vbeta and 13 Jbeta primers. Repertoires were generated with immunoSEQ multiplex PCR, while TCRdb's copy carries only in-frame clones and drops some. The sample has roughly 280,000 clones; 65% to 85% are singletons. CDR1 is SGHNT and CDR2 is YYREEE in the germline V gene (reference sequence). Unmatched junction bases numbered 7, after V lost 4 bases and J lost 4 bases. The CDR3 sequence is 16 residues long. Material: PBMCs. The chain has TRBV5-4 and TRBJ2-2; 10 bases are a match to TRBD1. The sequence derives from a female donor in good health and CMV-seronegative. In DNA form, the CDR3 reads TGTGCCAGCAGCCAGGGGACAGGGGCGAGCACCGGGGAGCTGTTTTTT. Protein product: CASSQGTGASTGELFF.